This TCR beta chain was captured by sequencing in a study of Siglec-9 on CD8 T cells in melanoma (dated by TCRdb to between 2017 and 2020). Study-level background: In this study, researchers looked at how Siglec-9 is expressed on CD8+ T cells and what Siglec-9 does to regulate T cells within the melanoma tumor microenvironment. The research as a whole found: According to the report, an effector memory CD8+ T-cell subset that seemed to build up inside melanoma tumors was both marked and regulated by Siglec-9.

On this clone itself: Its binding antigen is unknown. Base qualities are not at hand, and no much larger clone is one base apart.

The CDR3 runs 13 amino acids, cysteine and phenylalanine included. This entry keeps only the CDR3 DNA: 39 bases, framed from base 1. CDR1 and CDR2 are read off the germline V gene (reference sequence) as SEHNR and FQNEAQ. The V and J ends are trimmed by 5 bases and 0 bases, leaving 6 bases between them. The library was generated by the immunoSEQ multiplex PCR assay. The immuneACCESS repertoire file appears here via TCRdb, limited to in-frame rearrangements. These files lack a portion of the clones; in checked studies, under half of the deficit traces to unresolved V genes, and the cause of the others is not known. This sample is represented by some 39,000 clones; 84% of them were singletons. The ten biggest clones cover approximately 1.7% of the sample.

This TCR derives from a human donor in good health. This receptor chain uses TRBV7-9 and TRBJ2-3; a tentative D match to TRBD2 spans 5 bases. Sequences were obtained from Siglec-9- CD8+ T cells sorted from blood. What this sample's cell subset or site label stands for: CD8 T cells lacking Siglec-9. The CDR3 in this case is CASSRTSTDTQYF. The base sequence is TGTGCCAGCAGCCGGACTAGCACAGATACGCAGTATTTT.